This T cell receptor beta chain originates from a study of CXCR3-negative and CXCR3-positive naive CD8 T cells. Findings of the study overall: Whereas both naive subsets had comparably high diversity, memory CD8+ cells had much lower diversity. Memory cells differed in TRBV-TRBJ usage, but naive CXCR3-negative and CXCR3-positive cells had similar usage. With surface CD5 comparable between naive subsets, TCR strength was estimated using properties derived from the TRB CDR3.

As regards this clonotype: The antigen remains undetermined.

Through 5' RACE with UMI labels, the TRB cDNA libraries were prepared. One entry per CDR3 protein, without DNA, is what TCRdb gives after re-calling the 5' RACE reads. The specimen's table records roughly 48,000 distinct CDR3 sequences. The CDR3 has 17 residues. CDR1 is MNHNY, CDR2 SVGAGI, per germline (reference sequence). CD8+ T cell subsets were each sorted in triplicate, about 330,000 cells apiece. The sequenced sample was memory CD8+ T cells from blood. This clonotype was sampled from a human donor in good health. Some clones in this sample may be carry-over from other donors' samples. The chain joins TRBV6-6 to TRBJ1-1; TCRdb picks TRBD1, but there is no DNA to check that call. CDR3 sequence: CASSSSPIGFRDTEAFF.